This T cell receptor beta chain was sequenced for a study of blood T cell dynamics during melanoma immunotherapy (dated by TCRdb to about 2020). Concerning the study at large: Patients had metastatic melanoma and received first-line pembrolizumab or nivolumab plus ipilimumab as standard of care in the United Kingdom. To identify early correlates of response, the study profiled peripheral T cell receptor repertoires in patients with metastatic melanoma before and after one cycle of checkpoint inhibitor therapy. Consecutive patients formed a training cohort, and a further independent group of patients from the same centre was pooled into an external validation set. Summary of the overall study and its limitations: Whether the T cell clones driving repertoire changes were melanoma-specific or reflected general immune activation could not be determined in the study. The relatively small sample size was acknowledged as potentially limiting generalization of the results. Patients who later achieved disease control showed a bifurcated PBMC repertoire reorganization at W3, with increased clonality or increased diversity, unlike progressors.

This clone appeared a few times. The antigen this receptor binds is unknown. Base quality data are lacking; no much larger clone is found one base away. Every bulk PBMC sample was loaded with the same fixed amount of about 380 ng of DNA. The immunoSEQ TCRb Assay kit was used according to manufacturer instructions to amplify TCR beta CDR3 sequences from genomic DNA. The KAPA Library Quantification Kit for Illumina platforms was used to quantify the pooled libraries by qPCR. Pooled libraries were sequenced on an Illumina NextSeq 500, clustered at roughly 0.55-1.1 pM. As for the original processing: Analysis of the TCR data relied on immunoSEQ ANALYZER and the R LymphoSeq package. A rearrangement efficiency score was calculated as productive divided by the sum of productive and non-productive CDR3 sequences. Clonality was measured with the Gini coefficient and diversity with the Renyi index at alpha=1, and both measures were compared pairwise between timepoints within each patient. Clonal relatedness used an edit distance of 3, and repertoire similarity used the Bhattacharyya coefficient, both computed in LymphoSeq. To classify response, a linear discriminant analysis based on week-3 changes in clonality and diversity was built using the R MASS and caret packages. As stored in TCRdb, this immuneACCESS dataset retains in-frame rearrangements with V and J assigned. A fraction of the clones does not appear; measured against another copy, unresolved V genes explain less than half of the discrepancy, and the remainder lacks a known reason. V, J and clone size are those of that table, while D and trimming were read from the DNA. For this sample there are about 7,600 clones; over 75% appear just once. The biggest ten clones account for around 4.9% of the sample.

Reading the germline V gene gives CDR1 SGHDN and CDR2 FVKESK. Inclusive of the bounding cysteine and phenylalanine, the CDR3 is 15 residues long. Only the CDR3 DNA stays, 45 bases, in frame from base 1. The germline V and J ends show losses of 3 bases and 1 base respectively, and no gene match explains 5 bases of the junction. The time point label corresponds to: week 3, after first cycle of checkpoint inhibitor. Blood samples were taken before treatment (T0) and at week 3 (W3), following the first cycle of checkpoint blockade. Except for a couple of patients with rapid clinical progression, response was assessed 12 weeks after the first infusion by RECIST 1.1; disease control meant complete response, partial response or stable disease. Patients were not eligible if they had prior systemic cancer treatment, concomitant immunosuppressant therapy or synchronous other active malignancies. Both bulk PBMC and plasma cell-free DNA were sequenced for TCR beta so that circulating cells and T cell turnover could be tracked. PBMC were isolated from blood with Lymphoprep and SepMate tubes, followed by red cell lysis. QIAamp DNA Blood Mini kits were used to extract DNA from PBMC and sorted T cell subsets.

The clonotype was recovered from a human donor with melanoma. The material sequenced was blood, taken from a patient treated with checkpoint blockade. The chain is encoded by TRBV14 joined to TRBJ2-7, with TRBD1 matching 8 junction bases. The nucleotides are TGTGCCAGCAGCCAGGACAGGGCTAAATCCTACGAGCAGTACTTC. This gives the protein CASSQDRAKSYEQYF.